The 27 T cell receptor beta chains listed next were all sequenced from one sample in a study of prognosis after radiotherapy for stage I lung cancer. Genomic DNA was subjected to two-round multiplex PCR for amplification of TCR beta CDR3. Gene-specific primers for each TRBV and TRBJ gene drove first-round PCR. TCRdb re-derived calls from the multiplex PCR reads in MiXCR, one entry per CDR3 protein. This sample carries under 20,000 distinct CDR3 sequences, about 46% of them seen once, and the ten largest clones take approximately 32%. The starting material was PBMCs, obtained before or after stereotactic body radiation therapy (not recorded which). All receptors come from a donor aged 50 or older with non-small cell lung cancer.

With regard to this clonotype: The junction differs from germline at one of its ends, possibly a read error. V is TRBV28 and J is TRBJ2-1; D possibly corresponds to TRBD2 (6 bases). The CDR3 length is 15 residues. The germline V gene encodes CDR1 MDHEN and CDR2 SYDVKM. The CDR3 is CASILLGSGSREQFF. Here the CDR3 DNA reads TGTGCCAGCATTTTACTGGGTAGCGGTAGCAGAGAGCAGTTCTTC.

Remarks on this clonotype: A far larger clone is just one base off, so this is likely a read error. V is TRBV6-9 and J is TRBJ2-7; D is perhaps TRBD2 (5 bases). Trimming took 3 bases from V and 2 from J, leaving 17 bases between them. In germline, CDR1 is MNHGY, CDR2 SVAAGI. The CDR3 has 16 amino acids. The CDR3 DNA is TGTGCCAGCAGTTACCCTACCTGGACTCCCGCCTACGAGCAGTACTTC. It translates to CASSYPTWTPAYEQYF.

The chain links TRBV19 to TRBJ1-1; D call uncertain. Germline CDR1 is LNHDA and CDR2 is SQIVND (reference sequence). CDR3 length: 13 amino acids. Trimming removed 10 bases from V and 0 bases from J, with 12 bases in between. CDR3 in amino acids: CATRAGMNTEAFF. The DNA for the CDR3 is TGTGCCACCCGGGCGGGGATGAACACTGAAGCTTTCTTT.

This clonotype appeared many times. V gene TRBV28 combines with J gene TRBJ2-7; either TRBD1 or TRBD2 may supply D (5 bases each). Per germline, CDR1 MDHEN and CDR2 SYDVKM. V gave up 7 bases and J gave up 6 bases, with 16 bases separating them. The CDR3 runs to 13 residues. The CDR3 loop is CASIVPGTREQYF. The DNA for the CDR3 is TGTGCCAGCATCGTCCCCGGGACCCGCGAGCAGTACTTC.

By share, this clonotype counts as medium-sized (0.01 to 0.1%). This chain joins TRBV6-1 and TRBJ2-2, with 13 bases lining up with TRBD2. The length of the CDR3 is 16 residues. J gave up 6 bases and V 6 bases, and 7 bases lay outside the gene matches. Per the germline V gene, CDR1 is MNHNS and CDR2 is SASEGT. The CDR3: CASRSQTSGRPGELFF. The CDR3, as DNA: TGTGCCAGCAGGTCACAGACTAGCGGGAGGCCCGGGGAGCTGTTTTTT.

This clonotype has just a few counts. The CDR3 bases are TGTGCCAGCAGCCGGGAGCCGCAGGCCGGGGAGCTGTTTTTT. Its translation is CASSREPQAGELFF. This rearrangement joins TRBV11-1 to TRBJ2-2; D perhaps matches TRBD2 (6 bases). Trimming removed 5 bases from V and 6 bases from J, with 13 bases in between. Germline CDR1 SGHAT, CDR2 FQDESV (reference sequence). This CDR3 spans 14 amino acids.

V is TRBV12-3 or TRBV12-4 and J is TRBJ2-7; TRBD2 agrees at 7 bases. The CDR3 loop spans 13 amino acids. V lost 8 bases and J lost 4; bases outside the gene matches: 8. This CDR3 reads CASRVGRGYEQYF. The CDR3 DNA sequence: TGTGCCAGCCGGGTAGGGCGGGGGTACGAGCAGTACTTC.

This clonotype is medium-sized within its sample. The J gene is TRBJ2-3, the V gene TRBV19; D not resolved. Trimming cost V 9 bases and J 7 bases, with 17 bases left between them. The length of the CDR3 is 13 residues. Per germline, CDR1 LNHDA and CDR2 SQIVND (reference sequence). The chain's CDR3 is CASSWTGGNTQYF. In DNA form, the CDR3 reads TGTGCCAGCAGCTGGACCGGCGGTAATACGCAGTATTTT.

The chain links TRBV6-4 to TRBJ2-3, with D unclear. The CDR3 is made up of 13 amino acids. Trimming took off 5 bases at V and 0 bases at J, with 6 bases between the two ends. Germline lookup yields CDR1 MRHNA and CDR2 SNTAGT. The CDR3: CASSSTSTDTQYF. The CDR3 DNA reads as TGTGCCAGCAGTAGCACTAGCACAGATACGCAGTATTTT.

A remark on this clonotype: A far larger clone differs by one base, so this is likely a read error. In DNA form, the CDR3 reads TGTGCCAGCAGTTACTCGTTCACAGGGGGTGGCACTGAAGATTTCTTT. Translation gives CASSYSFTGGGTEDFF. The V call is TRBV6-2 or TRBV6-3, the J call TRBJ1-1, with 8 bases identical to TRBD1. There are 16 residues in the CDR3. Germline CDR1 MNHEY, CDR2 SVGEGT.

This clonotype was picked up many times. This chain links TRBV6-1 with TRBJ2-5, with 8 bases matching TRBD1. The V segment lost 8 bases and the J segment 5 bases; nucleotides outside the gene matches: 10. This CDR3 has 14 amino acids. Looked up from germline, CDR1 is MNHNS and CDR2 is SASEGT. CDR3 amino acids: CASGQGAGAETQYF. CDR3 nucleotide sequence: TGTGCCAGCGGGCAGGGGGCAGGAGCCGAGACCCAGTACTTC.

In this sample, this clonotype turned up many times. This chain links TRBV6-1 with TRBJ2-5; TRBD2 agrees at 11 bases. The CDR3 is made up of 18 amino acids. V lost 2 bases, J lost 3 bases, and 11 bases stayed unmatched. Germline CDR1 is MNHNS and CDR2 is SASEGT. CDR3 sequence (DNA): TGTGCCAGCAGTGAAAGGCTAGCGGGAGGTTTCGGCAAAGAGACCCAGTACTTC. This encodes CASSERLAGGFGKETQYF.

V gene TRBV7-2 combines with J gene TRBJ2-7; weak D call: TRBD2 (6 bases). With 2 bases removed from V and 5 bases from J, the gap between germline ends came to 16 bases. The CDR3 runs to 15 residues. Looked up from germline, CDR1 is SGHTA and CDR2 is FQGNSA. The CDR3: CASSLWGVGANEQYF. In DNA, the CDR3 is TGTGCCAGCAGCTTATGGGGGGTCGGGGCTAACGAGCAGTACTTC.

This clonotype was counted a single time. A far larger clone differs by one base, so this is likely a read error. The gene calls are TRBV6-2 or TRBV6-3 and TRBJ1-1, with D possibly being TRBD1 (5 bases). Germline CDR1 and CDR2: MNHEY and SVGEGT. The CDR3 is made up of 14 amino acids. The V end was cut by 7 bases, the J end by 3 bases, with 15 bases between. CDR3 nucleotide sequence: TGTGCCAGCATTTCCCGGGGGGGGTACACTGAAGCTTTCTTT. Translating it yields CASISRGGYTEAFF.

This chain's CDR3 is CSARPRMSGELFF. For the CDR3, the DNA is TGCAGTGCTAGACCCAGGATGTCCGGGGAGCTGTTTTTT. The chain joins TRBV20-1 to TRBJ2-2; D not resolved. Germline lookup yields CDR1 DFQATT and CDR2 SNEGSKA (reference sequence). The CDR3 extends over 13 amino acids. V gave up 2 bases and J gave up 6 bases, with 10 bases separating them.

In this sample, this clonotype turned up many times. This chain links TRBV12-3 or TRBV12-4 with TRBJ1-4; tentative D call: TRBD1 (6 bases). The CDR3 runs 15 residues. Trimming removed 5 bases from V and 8 bases from J, with 18 bases in between. The CDR3: CASSRFTGAEEKLFF. For the CDR3, the DNA is TGTGCCAGCAGTCGATTTACGGGGGCGGAAGAAAAACTGTTTTTT.

This clonotype counts as medium-sized. The V and J genes are TRBV15 and TRBJ2-2; D may be TRBD2 (6 bases). Germline V CDR1 and CDR2: LNHNV, YYDKDF (reference sequence). Trimming removed 8 bases from V and 5 bases from J, with 6 bases in between. CDR3 length: 11 amino acids. The DNA for the CDR3 is TGTGCCACCGGGGGGACCGGGGAGCTGTTTTTT. It is translated as CATGGTGELFF.

The chain carries TRBV6-2 or TRBV6-3 and TRBJ1-6; TRBD1 agrees at 10 bases. CDR3 size: 17 residues. With 7 bases clipped from V and 0 bases from J, the junction kept 6 bases outside the gene matches. CDR1 and CDR2 from the germline V gene are MNHEY and SVGEGT. CDR3 bases: TGTGCCAGCACCAGACAGGGGGCGACCTCCTATAATTCACCCCTCCACTTT. Protein sequence: CASTRQGATSYNSPLHF.

This clonotype was counted many times. V usage is TRBV5-1 and J usage is TRBJ1-3; 9 bases fit TRBD1. CDR3 length: 16 amino acids. The V gene end was trimmed by 0 bases and the J gene end by 3 bases; junction bases not matched to a gene: 4. The V gene's germline CDR1 is SGHRS and CDR2 YFSETQ. CDR3 DNA: TGCGCCAGCAGCTTGGCCGGGACAGGGCTTGGAAACACCATATATTTT. It codes for CASSLAGTGLGNTIYF.

CDR3 in amino acids: CASSRRTVYNSPLHF. Written as DNA, the CDR3 is TGTGCCAGCAGCAGAAGGACAGTCTATAATTCACCCCTCCACTTT. The V and J genes are TRBV7-2 and TRBJ1-6; a possible D gene is TRBD1 (6 bases). The germline gives CDR1 SGHTA, CDR2 FQGNSA. V was pared by 5 bases and J by 3 bases, with 11 bases between. This CDR3 is built from 15 residues. Based on the CDR3 plus reference TRBV7-2 and TRBJ1-6, the full variable domain is GAGVSQSPSNKVTEKGKDVELRCDPISGHTALYWYRQSLGQGLEFLIYFQGNSAPDKSGLPSDRFSAERTGGSVSTLTIQRTQQEDSAVYLCASSRRTVYNSPLHFGNGTRLTVT.

By sample share, this clonotype is medium-sized. V and J are TRBV28 and TRBJ2-7; 9 nucleotides match TRBD1. Losses at the gene ends were 5 bases for V and 6 bases for J; bases not matched to a gene: 11. CDR3 size: 15 residues. Germline assignment: CDR1 MDHEN and CDR2 SYDVKM. The CDR3: CASSTTGTGKGEQYF. As DNA, the CDR3 is TGTGCCAGCAGTACAACGGGGACAGGGAAGGGCGAGCAGTACTTC.

In its sample, this clonotype was seen many times. The chain recombines TRBV4-1 with TRBJ2-5, with 8 bases fitting TRBD2. The CDR3 is 13 residues long. Trimming cost V 4 bases and J 4 bases; bases outside gene matches: 2. Germline V gene lookup returns CDR1 MGHRA and CDR2 YSYEKL. The CDR3 nucleotides are TGCGCCAGCAGCCCACGGGGGGGAGAGACCCAGTACTTC. Protein product: CASSPRGGETQYF.

This clonotype appeared many times. The chain joins TRBV30 to TRBJ2-7; a weak D match, TRBD1 (6 bases). Germline V gene sequence: CDR1 GTSNPN, CDR2 SVGIG (reference sequence). V was cut by 4 bases and J by 4 bases, with 17 bases left in between. This CDR3 region has 14 residues. The chain's CDR3 is CAWNNGERGYEQYF. CDR3 coding DNA: TGTGCCTGGAATAACGGGGAGAGGGGGTACGAGCAGTACTTC.

As to this clonotype: A single base is all that separates this from a far larger clone, so a read error is likely. The J gene is TRBJ2-3, the V gene TRBV6-9, with 10 nucleotides matching TRBD2. Per the germline V gene, CDR1 is MNHGY and CDR2 is SVAAGI. This CDR3 contains 19 residues. Trimming took 6 bases from V and 5 from J; bases not matched to a gene: 20. DNA for the CDR3: TGTGCCAGCAGCGTATCTTTTCATAGCGGGAGGTCCATTGGAGATACGCAGTATTTT. It yields the protein CASSVSFHSGRSIGDTQYF.

The chain joins TRBV5-4 to TRBJ1-2, with no clear D. The germline V gene has CDR1 SGHNT and CDR2 YYREEE (reference sequence). V was shortened by 2 bases and J by 2 bases, with 10 bases between the two germline ends. This CDR3 is built from 14 residues. As DNA, the CDR3 is TGTGCCAGCAGCTTTACCCAGTCAAACTATGGCTACACCTTC. Protein: CASSFTQSNYGYTF.

The sample holds many counts of this clonotype. The CDR3 reads CASGTETQYF. CDR3 in DNA: TGTGCCAGCGGGACAGAGACCCAGTACTTC. The chain is built from TRBV6-2 or TRBV6-3 and TRBJ2-5; D could derive from TRBD1 or TRBD2 (5 bases each). CDR3 length equals 10 residues. V was shortened by 8 bases and J by 4 bases, with 5 bases between the two germline ends. Germline V lookup: CDR1 MNHEY, CDR2 SVGEGT.

This clonotype was counted ten times or more. CDR3 in DNA: TGTGCCAGCAGCCACCCCGGGTCGCCAGATACGCAGTATTTT. The encoded protein is CASSHPGSPDTQYF. This sequence joins TRBV4-2 and TRBJ2-3, with D unclear. The V gene lost 3 bases and the J gene lost 4 bases, with 11 bases spanning the gap. The V gene's germline CDR1 is LGHNA and CDR2 YNFKEQ. The CDR3 has 14 amino acids.